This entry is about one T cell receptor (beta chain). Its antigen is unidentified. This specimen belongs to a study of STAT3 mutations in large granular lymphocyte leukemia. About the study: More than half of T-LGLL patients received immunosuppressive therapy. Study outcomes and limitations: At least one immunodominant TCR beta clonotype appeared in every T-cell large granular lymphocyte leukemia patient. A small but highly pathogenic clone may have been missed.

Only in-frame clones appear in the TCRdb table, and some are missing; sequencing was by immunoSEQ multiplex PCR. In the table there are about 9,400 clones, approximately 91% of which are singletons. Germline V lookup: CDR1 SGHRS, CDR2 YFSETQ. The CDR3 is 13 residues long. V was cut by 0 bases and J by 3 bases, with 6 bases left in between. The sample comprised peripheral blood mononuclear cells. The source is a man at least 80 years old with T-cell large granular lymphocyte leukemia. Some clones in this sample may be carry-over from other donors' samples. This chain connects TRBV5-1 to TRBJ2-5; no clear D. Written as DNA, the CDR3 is TGCGCCAGCAGCTTGGGGGGTGAAGAGACCCAGTACTTC. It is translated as CASSLGGEETQYF.